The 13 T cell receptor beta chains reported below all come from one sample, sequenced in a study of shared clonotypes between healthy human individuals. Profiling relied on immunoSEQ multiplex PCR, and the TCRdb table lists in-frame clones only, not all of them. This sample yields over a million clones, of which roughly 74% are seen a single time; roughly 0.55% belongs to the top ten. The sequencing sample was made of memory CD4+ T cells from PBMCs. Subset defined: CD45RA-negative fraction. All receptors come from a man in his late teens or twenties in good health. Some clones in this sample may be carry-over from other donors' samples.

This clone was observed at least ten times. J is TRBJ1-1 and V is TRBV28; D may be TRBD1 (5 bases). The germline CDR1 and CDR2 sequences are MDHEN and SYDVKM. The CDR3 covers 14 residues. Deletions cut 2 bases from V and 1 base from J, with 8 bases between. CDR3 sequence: CASSLGGSNTEAFF. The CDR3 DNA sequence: TGTGCCAGCAGTTTAGGGGGGTCGAACACTGAAGCTTTCTTT.

Here the CDR3 DNA reads TGTGCCAGCAGTTTACGGTCCCTCAACGGCTACACCTTC. It codes for CASSLRSLNGYTF. V is TRBV28 and J is TRBJ1-2; D not resolved. The V and J ends lost 2 bases and 8 bases respectively, with 12 bases between them. CDR1 is MDHEN and CDR2 is SYDVKM in the germline V gene. The CDR3 contains 13 residues.

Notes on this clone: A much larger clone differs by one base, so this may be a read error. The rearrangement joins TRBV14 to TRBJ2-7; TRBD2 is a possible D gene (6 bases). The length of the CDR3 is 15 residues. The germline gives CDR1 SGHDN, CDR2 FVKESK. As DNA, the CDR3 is TGTGCCAACAGCCCCATGTGGAGGGGCTCCTACGAGCAGTACTTC. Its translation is CANSPMWRGSYEQYF.

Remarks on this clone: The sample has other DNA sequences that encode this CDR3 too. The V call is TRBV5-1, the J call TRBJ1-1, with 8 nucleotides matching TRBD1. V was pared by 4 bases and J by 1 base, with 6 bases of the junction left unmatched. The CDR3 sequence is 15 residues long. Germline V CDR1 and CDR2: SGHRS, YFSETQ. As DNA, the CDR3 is TGCGCCAGCAGCCTTTCGGGACAGGAGAACACTGAAGCTTTCTTT. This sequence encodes CASSLSGQENTEAFF.

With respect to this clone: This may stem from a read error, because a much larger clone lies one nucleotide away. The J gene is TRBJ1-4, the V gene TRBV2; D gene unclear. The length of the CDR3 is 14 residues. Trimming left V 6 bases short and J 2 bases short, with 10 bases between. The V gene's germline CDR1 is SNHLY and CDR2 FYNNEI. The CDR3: CASSLMGTNEKLFF. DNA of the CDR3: TGTGCCAGCAGCCTCATGGGGACTAATGAAAAACTGTTTTTT.

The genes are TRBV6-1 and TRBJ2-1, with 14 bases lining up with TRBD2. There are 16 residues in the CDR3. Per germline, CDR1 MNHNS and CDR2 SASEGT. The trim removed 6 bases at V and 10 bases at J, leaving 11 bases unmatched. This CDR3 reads CASRETGLAGVYEQFF. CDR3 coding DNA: TGTGCCAGCAGAGAAACGGGACTAGCGGGAGTGTACGAGCAGTTCTTC.

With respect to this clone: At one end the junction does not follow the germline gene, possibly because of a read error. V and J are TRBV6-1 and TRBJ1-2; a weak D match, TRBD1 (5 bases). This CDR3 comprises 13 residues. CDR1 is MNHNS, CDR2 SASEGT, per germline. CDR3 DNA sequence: TGTGCCACCAGTTCCCCCTGGGGGTATGGCTACACCTTC. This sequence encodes CATSSPWGYGYTF.

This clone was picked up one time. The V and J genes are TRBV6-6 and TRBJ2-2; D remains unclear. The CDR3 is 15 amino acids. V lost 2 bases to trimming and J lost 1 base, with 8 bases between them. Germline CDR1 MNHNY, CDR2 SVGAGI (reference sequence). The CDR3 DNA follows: TGTGCCAGCAGTTACGATTGGGGGAACACCGGGGAGCTGTTTTTT. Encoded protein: CASSYDWGNTGELFF.

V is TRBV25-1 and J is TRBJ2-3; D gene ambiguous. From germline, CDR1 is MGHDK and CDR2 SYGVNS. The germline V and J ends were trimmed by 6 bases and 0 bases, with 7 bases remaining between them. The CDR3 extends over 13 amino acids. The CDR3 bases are TGTGCCAGCAGGGGTTTTAGCACAGATACGCAGTATTTT. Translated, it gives CASRGFSTDTQYF.

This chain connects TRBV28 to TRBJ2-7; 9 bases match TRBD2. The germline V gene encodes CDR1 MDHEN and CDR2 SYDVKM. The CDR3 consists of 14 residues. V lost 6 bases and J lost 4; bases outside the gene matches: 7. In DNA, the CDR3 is TGTGCCAGCAGCTCCGGGACTAGCCTGTACGAGCAGTACTTC. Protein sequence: CASSSGTSLYEQYF.

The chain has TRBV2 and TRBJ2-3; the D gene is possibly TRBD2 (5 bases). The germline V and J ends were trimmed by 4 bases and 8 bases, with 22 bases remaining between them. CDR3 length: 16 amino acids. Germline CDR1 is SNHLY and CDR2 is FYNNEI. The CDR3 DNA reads TGTGCCAGCAGTGGAGGGATTAGGACGGAATTGGGTACGCAGTATTTT. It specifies CASSGGIRTELGTQYF. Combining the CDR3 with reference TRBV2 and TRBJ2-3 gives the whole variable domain EPEVTQTPSHQVTQMGQEVILRCVPISNHLYFYWYRQILGQKVEFLVSFYNNEISEKSEIFDDQFSVERPDGSNFTLKIRSTKLEDSAMYFCASSGGIRTELGTQYFGPGTRLTVL.

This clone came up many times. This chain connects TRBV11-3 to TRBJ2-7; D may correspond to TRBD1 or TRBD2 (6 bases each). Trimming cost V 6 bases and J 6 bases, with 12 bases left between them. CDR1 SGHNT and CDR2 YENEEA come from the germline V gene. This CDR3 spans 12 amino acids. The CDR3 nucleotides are TGTGCCAGCAGTGTGGGGGGCGGCGAGCAGTACTTC. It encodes CASSVGGGEQYF. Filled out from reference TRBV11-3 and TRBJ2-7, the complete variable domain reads EAGVVQSPRYKIIEKKQPVAFWCNPISGHNTLYWYLQNLGQGPELLIRYENEEAVDDSQLPKDRFSAERLKGVDSTLKIQPAELGDSAVYLCASSVGGGEQYFGPGTRLTVT.

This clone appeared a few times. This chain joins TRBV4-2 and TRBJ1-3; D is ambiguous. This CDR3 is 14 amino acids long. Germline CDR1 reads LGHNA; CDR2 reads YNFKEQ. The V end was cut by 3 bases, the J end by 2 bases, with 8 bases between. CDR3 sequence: CASSQFSAGNTIYF. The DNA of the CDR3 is TGTGCCAGCAGCCAGTTTTCCGCTGGAAACACCATATATTTT.